Described below is a single T cell receptor beta chain sequence and its context. Its target is not known. The PCR employed 60 Vbeta primers together with 13 Jbeta primers. Sequencing used immunoSEQ multiplex PCR; TCRdb keeps in-frame clones, though not all of them. Of some 150,000 clones in the sample, about three quarters were seen once. The data were obtained in a study of cytomegalovirus exposure and HLA in healthy donors. Findings and limits, study-wide: Reported performance of the classifier showed diagnosis of cytomegalovirus status with high specificity and sensitivity.

The donors, nominally healthy at sampling, likely had unrecorded immune exposures. V shed 2 bases and J shed 4 bases, with 11 bases lying between them. There are 14 residues in the CDR3. Germline-derived CDR1 and CDR2 are MDHEN and SYDVKM. The chain links TRBV28 to TRBJ1-1, with D perhaps matching TRBD1 (5 bases). Sequenced: PBMCs. The TCR was taken from a man in his forties or fifties in good health and CMV-seropositive. DNA of the CDR3: TGTGCCAGCAGTTTAACGGGGGGTTTCACTGAAGCTTTCTTT. Translated, it gives CASSLTGGFTEAFF.